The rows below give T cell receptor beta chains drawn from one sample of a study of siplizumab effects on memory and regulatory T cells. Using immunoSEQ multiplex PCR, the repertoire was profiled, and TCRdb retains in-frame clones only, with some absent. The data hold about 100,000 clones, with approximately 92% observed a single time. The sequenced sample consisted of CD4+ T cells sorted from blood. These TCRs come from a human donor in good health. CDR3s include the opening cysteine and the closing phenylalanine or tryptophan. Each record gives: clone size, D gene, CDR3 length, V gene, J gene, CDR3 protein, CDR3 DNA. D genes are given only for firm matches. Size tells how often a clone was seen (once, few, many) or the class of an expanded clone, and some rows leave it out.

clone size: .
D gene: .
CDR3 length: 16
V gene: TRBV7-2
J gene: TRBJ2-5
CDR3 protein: CASSPSGRNIQETQYF
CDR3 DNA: TGTGCCAGCAGCCCCTCAGGCCGGAACATCCAAGAGACCCAGTACTTC

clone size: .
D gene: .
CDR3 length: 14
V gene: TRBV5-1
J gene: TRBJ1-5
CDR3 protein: CASSFLQYNQPQHF
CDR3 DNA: TGCGCCAGCAGCTTCCTACAGTACAATCAGCCCCAGCATTTT

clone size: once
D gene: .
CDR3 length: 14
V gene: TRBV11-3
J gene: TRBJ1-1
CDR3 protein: CASSSAPGGTEAFF
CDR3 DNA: TGTGCCAGCAGCTCCGCTCCGGGTGGGACTGAAGCTTTCTTT

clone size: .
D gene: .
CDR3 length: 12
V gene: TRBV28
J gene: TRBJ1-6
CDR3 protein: CASRASGAPLHF
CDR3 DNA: TGTGCCAGCAGAGCCTCAGGCGCACCCCTCCACTTT

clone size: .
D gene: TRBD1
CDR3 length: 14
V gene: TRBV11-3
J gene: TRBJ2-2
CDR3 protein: CASSLPDRAGELFF
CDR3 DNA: TGTGCCAGCAGCTTACCCGACAGGGCCGGGGAGCTGTTTTTT

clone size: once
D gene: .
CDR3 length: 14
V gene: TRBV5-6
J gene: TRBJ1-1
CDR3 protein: CASSVGSRNTEAFF
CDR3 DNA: TGTGCCAGCAGCGTGGGGAGCAGAAACACTGAAGCTTTCTTT

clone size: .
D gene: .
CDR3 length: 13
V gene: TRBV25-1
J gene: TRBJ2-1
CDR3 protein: CASRGRGYDEQFF
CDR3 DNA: TGTGCCAGCAGAGGTCGCGGGTACGATGAGCAGTTCTTC

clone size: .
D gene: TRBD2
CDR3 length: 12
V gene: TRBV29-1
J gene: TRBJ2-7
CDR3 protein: CSVVAGGYEQYF
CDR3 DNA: TGCAGCGTCGTAGCGGGGGGCTACGAGCAGTACTTC

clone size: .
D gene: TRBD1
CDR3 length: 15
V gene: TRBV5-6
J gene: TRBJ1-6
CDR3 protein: CASSPRDRVSPPLHF
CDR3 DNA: TGTGCCAGCAGCCCCCGGGACAGGGTTAGTCCACCCCTCCACTTT

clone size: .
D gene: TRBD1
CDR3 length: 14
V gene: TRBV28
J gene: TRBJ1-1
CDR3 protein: CASSAPGQGLEAFF
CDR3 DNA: TGTGCCAGCAGTGCGCCGGGACAGGGATTAGAGGCTTTCTTT

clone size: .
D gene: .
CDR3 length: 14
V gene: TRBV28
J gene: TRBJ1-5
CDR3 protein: CAIDTGTTYQPQHF
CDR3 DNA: TGTGCCATAGACACCGGGACTACCTATCAGCCCCAGCATTTT

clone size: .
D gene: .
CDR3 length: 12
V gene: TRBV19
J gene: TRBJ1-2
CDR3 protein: CASTSGLDGYTF
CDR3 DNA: TGTGCCAGTACATCGGGTCTTGATGGCTACACCTTC

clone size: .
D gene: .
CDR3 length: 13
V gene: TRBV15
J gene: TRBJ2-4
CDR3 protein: CATQGGALNIQYF
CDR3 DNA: TGTGCCACCCAGGGTGGGGCCCTAAACATTCAGTACTTC

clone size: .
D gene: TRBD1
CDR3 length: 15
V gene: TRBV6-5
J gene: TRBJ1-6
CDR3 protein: CASSYAGTENSPLHF
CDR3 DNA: TGTGCCAGCAGTTATGCCGGGACAGAGAATTCACCCCTCCACTTT

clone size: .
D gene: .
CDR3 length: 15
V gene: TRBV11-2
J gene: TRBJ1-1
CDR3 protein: CASSLLRGWNTEAFF
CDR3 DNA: TGTGCCAGCAGCTTATTGCGGGGGTGGAACACTGAAGCTTTCTTT

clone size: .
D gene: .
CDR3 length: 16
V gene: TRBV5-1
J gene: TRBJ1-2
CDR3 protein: CASTLRFENSAYGYTF
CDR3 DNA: TGCGCCAGCACCTTACGTTTCGAAAACAGCGCCTACGGCTACACCTTC

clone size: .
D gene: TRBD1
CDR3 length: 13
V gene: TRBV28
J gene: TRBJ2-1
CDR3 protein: CASSLPQGPKEFF
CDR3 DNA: TGTGCCAGCAGTTTACCACAGGGGCCCAAGGAGTTCTTC

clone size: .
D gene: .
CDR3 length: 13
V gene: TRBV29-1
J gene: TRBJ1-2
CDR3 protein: CSVVHTGRYGYTF
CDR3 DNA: TGCAGCGTTGTTCATACAGGCCGCTATGGCTACACCTTC

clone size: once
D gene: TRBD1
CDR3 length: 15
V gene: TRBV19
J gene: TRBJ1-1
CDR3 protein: CASTLQGGTNTEAFF
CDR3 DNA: TGTGCCAGTACCCTTCAAGGGGGCACGAACACTGAAGCTTTCTTT

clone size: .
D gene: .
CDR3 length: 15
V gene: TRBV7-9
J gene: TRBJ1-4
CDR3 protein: CASSLRTAGGEKLFF
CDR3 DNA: TGTGCCAGCAGCTTACGGACGGCCGGAGGGGAAAAACTGTTTTTT

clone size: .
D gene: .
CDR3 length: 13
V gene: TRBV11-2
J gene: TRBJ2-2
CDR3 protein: CASSVRDTGELFF
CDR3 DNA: TGTGCCAGCAGCGTCAGGGACACCGGGGAGCTGTTTTTT

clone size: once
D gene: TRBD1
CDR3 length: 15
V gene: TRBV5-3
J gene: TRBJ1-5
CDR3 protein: CARSLGQGFNQPQHF
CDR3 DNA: TGTGCCAGAAGCTTGGGACAGGGATTTAATCAGCCCCAGCATTTT

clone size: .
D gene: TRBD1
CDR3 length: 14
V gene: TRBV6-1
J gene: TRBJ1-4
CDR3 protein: CASRKPGQNEKLFF
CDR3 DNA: TGTGCCAGCAGGAAACCGGGACAGAATGAAAAACTGTTTTTT

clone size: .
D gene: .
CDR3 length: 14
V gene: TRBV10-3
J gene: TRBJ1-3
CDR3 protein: CAISGGVPGNTIYF
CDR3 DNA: TGTGCCATCAGTGGGGGGGTACCGGGAAACACCATATATTTT

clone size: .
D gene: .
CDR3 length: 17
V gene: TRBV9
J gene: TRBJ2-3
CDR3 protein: CASTDRASPGKPDTQYF
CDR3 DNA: TGTGCCAGCACCGACCGGGCCTCACCCGGGAAACCAGATACGCAGTATTTT

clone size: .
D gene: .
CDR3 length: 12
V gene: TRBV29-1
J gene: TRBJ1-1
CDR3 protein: CSLRQTNTEAFF
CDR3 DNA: TGCAGCTTAAGACAGACGAACACTGAAGCTTTCTTT

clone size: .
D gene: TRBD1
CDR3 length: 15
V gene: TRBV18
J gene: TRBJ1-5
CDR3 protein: CASSTGQGSNQPQHF
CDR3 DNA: TGTGCCAGCTCAACCGGACAGGGTAGCAATCAGCCCCAGCATTTT

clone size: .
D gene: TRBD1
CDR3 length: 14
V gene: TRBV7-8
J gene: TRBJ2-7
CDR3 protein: CASRHSTDRAEQYF
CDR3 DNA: TGTGCCAGCAGGCATTCTACCGACAGGGCCGAGCAGTACTTC

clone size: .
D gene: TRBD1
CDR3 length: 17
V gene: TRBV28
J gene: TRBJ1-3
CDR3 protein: CASSGGAGGFLGNTIYF
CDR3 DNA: TGTGCCAGCAGCGGCGGGGCAGGGGGTTTCTTGGGAAACACCATATATTTT

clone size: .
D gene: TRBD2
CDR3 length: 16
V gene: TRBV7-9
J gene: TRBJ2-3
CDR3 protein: CASSKMAGGPTDTQYF
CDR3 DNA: TGTGCCAGCAGCAAAATGGCGGGGGGGCCCACAGATACGCAGTATTTT

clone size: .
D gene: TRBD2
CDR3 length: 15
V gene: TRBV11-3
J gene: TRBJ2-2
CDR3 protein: CASSPGVAGTGELFF
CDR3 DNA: TGTGCCAGCAGCCCTGGGGTAGCGGGCACCGGGGAGCTGTTTTTT

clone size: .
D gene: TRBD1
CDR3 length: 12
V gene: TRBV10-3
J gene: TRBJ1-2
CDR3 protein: CAPGTANYGYTF
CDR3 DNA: TGTGCCCCCGGGACAGCTAACTATGGCTACACCTTC

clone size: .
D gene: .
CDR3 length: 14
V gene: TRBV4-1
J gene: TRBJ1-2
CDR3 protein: CASSQVGQGSGYTF
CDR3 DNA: TGCGCCAGCAGCCAAGTTGGGCAGGGAAGTGGCTACACCTTC

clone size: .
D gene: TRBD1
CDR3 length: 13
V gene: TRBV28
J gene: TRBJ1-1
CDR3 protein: CASTLTGVGEAFF
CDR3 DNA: TGTGCCAGCACCTTGACAGGGGTTGGTGAAGCTTTCTTT

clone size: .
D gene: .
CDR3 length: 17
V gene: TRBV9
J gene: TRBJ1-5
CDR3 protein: CASSVDHDRFPNQPQHF
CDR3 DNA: TGTGCCAGCAGCGTAGATCACGACAGGTTCCCAAATCAGCCCCAGCATTTT

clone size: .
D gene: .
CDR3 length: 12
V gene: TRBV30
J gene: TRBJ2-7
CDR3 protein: CAWSVVGGSANF
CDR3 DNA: TGTGCCTGGAGTGTAGTAGGCGGTTCGGCGAACTTC

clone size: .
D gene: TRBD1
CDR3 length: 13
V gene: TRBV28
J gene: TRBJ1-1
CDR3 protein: CASRTGGHTEAFF
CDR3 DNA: TGTGCCAGCCGGACAGGGGGCCACACTGAAGCTTTCTTT

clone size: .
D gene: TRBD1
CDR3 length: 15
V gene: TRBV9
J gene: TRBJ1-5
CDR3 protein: CASSPTDRVNQPQHF
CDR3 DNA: TGTGCCAGCAGCCCCACTGACAGGGTCAATCAGCCCCAGCATTTT

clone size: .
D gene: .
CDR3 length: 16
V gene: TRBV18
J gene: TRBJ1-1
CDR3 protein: CASSPPYFPGNTEAFF
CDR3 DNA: TGTGCCAGCTCACCACCGTACTTTCCAGGGAACACTGAAGCTTTCTTT

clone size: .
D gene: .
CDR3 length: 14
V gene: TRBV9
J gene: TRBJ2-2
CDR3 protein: CASTGPMNTGELFF
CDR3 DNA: TGTGCCAGCACAGGACCTATGAACACCGGGGAGCTGTTTTTT

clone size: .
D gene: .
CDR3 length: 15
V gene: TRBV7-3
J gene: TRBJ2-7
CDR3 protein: CASSLTEGGSYEQYF
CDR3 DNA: TGTGCCAGCAGCTTAACGGAAGGGGGATCTTACGAGCAGTACTTC

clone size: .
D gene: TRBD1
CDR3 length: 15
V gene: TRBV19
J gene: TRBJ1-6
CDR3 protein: CASISTGHYNSPLHF
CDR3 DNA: TGTGCCAGTATATCGACAGGGCACTATAATTCACCCCTCCACTTT

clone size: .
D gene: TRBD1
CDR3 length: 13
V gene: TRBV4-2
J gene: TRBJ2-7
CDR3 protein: CASSQRDSYEQYF
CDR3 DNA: TGTGCCAGCAGCCAACGGGACAGCTACGAGCAGTACTTC

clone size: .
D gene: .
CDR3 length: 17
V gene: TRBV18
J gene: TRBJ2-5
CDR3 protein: CASSPPLGGGQQETQYF
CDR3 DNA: TGTGCCAGCTCACCACCTCTTGGCGGGGGACAACAAGAGACCCAGTACTTC

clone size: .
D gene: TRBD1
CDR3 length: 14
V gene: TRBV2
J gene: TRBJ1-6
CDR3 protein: CASSGQGYNSPLHF
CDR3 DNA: TGTGCCAGCAGTGGACAGGGGTATAATTCACCCCTCCACTTT

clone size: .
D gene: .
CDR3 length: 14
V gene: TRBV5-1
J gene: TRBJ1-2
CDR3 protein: CASSPDRATYGYTF
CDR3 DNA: TGCGCCAGCAGCCCGGACCGGGCTACCTATGGCTACACCTTC

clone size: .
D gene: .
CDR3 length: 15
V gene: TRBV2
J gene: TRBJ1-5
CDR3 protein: CASSEEVVGNQPQHF
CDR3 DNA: TGTGCCAGCAGTGAGGAAGTAGTCGGCAATCAGCCCCAGCATTTT

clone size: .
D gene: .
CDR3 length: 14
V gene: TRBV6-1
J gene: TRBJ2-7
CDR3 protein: CASSIPGRRYEQYF
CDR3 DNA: TGTGCCAGCAGTATTCCGGGACGAAGGTACGAGCAGTACTTC

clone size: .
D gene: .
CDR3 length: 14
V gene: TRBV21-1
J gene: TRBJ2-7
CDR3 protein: CASSKRDSSYEQYF
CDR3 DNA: TGTGCCAGCAGCAAACGGGATAGCTCCTACGAGCAGTACTTC